The 23 T cell receptor beta chains reported below all come from one sample, sequenced in a study of T cell changes during pregnancy in multiple sclerosis. The repertoire was sequenced with immunoSEQ multiplex PCR; TCRdb's copy has only in-frame clones and lacks some. The table has 50,000 to 65,000 clones, approximately 93% seen once. Specimen: CD8+ T cells from peripheral blood mononuclear cells, collected in the second trimester of pregnancy. These receptors were obtained from a female donor with multiple sclerosis, enrolled in a pregnancy study.

The V and J genes are TRBV30 and TRBJ2-1, with TRBD2 identical over 7 bases. The J segment lost 7 bases and the V segment lost 2 bases, leaving 2 bases of the junction unmatched. This CDR3 region has 12 residues. Germline V gene lookup returns CDR1 GTSNPN and CDR2 SVGIG (reference sequence). The CDR3 sequence is CAWSPAGNEQFF. Written as DNA, the CDR3 is TGTGCCTGGAGTCCAGCGGGGAATGAGCAGTTCTTC.

V and J are TRBV28 and TRBJ2-5; 7 nucleotides align to TRBD1. Germline-derived CDR1 and CDR2 are MDHEN and SYDVKM. J was trimmed by 1 base and V by 5 bases; bases with no gene match: 7. This CDR3 is built from 15 residues. CDR3 amino acids: CASSPPGTAQETQYF. The CDR3 bases are TGTGCCAGCAGTCCCCCCGGGACAGCCCAAGAGACCCAGTACTTC.

This chain joins TRBV27 and TRBJ1-6, with a weak D call TRBD1 (6 bases). The V end lost 9 bases, the J end lost 0 bases, and 18 bases lay between the germline ends. The germline gives CDR1 MNHEY, CDR2 SMNVEV (reference sequence). The CDR3 loop spans 17 amino acids. The CDR3 protein is CASCLDSPGSYNSPLHF. CDR3 in DNA: TGTGCCAGTTGTTTGGACAGCCCAGGCTCCTATAATTCACCCCTCCACTTT.

The CDR3 loop reads CASSLRGSGGYEQYF. Here the CDR3 DNA reads TGTGCCAGCAGCCTCAGGGGGAGCGGGGGATACGAGCAGTACTTC. The gene calls are TRBV9 and TRBJ2-7; D is perhaps TRBD2 (8 bases). V lost 4 bases to trimming and J lost 4 bases, with 18 bases between them. The CDR3 is 15 residues long. CDR1 and CDR2 from the germline V gene are SGDLS and YYNGEE.

This chain connects TRBV11-2 to TRBJ2-5; 7 bases match TRBD1. The CDR3 runs to 15 residues. The V gene's germline CDR1 is SGHAT and CDR2 FQNNGV. Unmatched junction bases numbered 5, after V lost 2 bases and J lost 2 bases. The CDR3 region has the DNA TGTGCCAGCAGCTTATGGCGGACAGGACAAGAGACCCAGTACTTC. It yields the protein CASSLWRTGQETQYF.

V gene TRBV28 combines with J gene TRBJ2-3; 12 nucleotides line up with TRBD2. Germline-derived CDR1 and CDR2 are MDHEN and SYDVKM. Trimming removed 4 bases from V and 5 bases from J; junction bases left unmatched: 7. This CDR3 region has 16 residues. The CDR3 nucleotides read TGTGCCAGCAGTTATCGGACTAGCGGGAAGGTAGATACGCAGTATTTT. Protein product: CASSYRTSGKVDTQYF.

The chain has TRBV6-1 and TRBJ2-1, with 14 nucleotides matching TRBD2. Unmatched junction bases numbered 4, after V lost 4 bases and J lost 8 bases. The germline V gene encodes CDR1 MNHNS and CDR2 SASEGT. The CDR3 is 15 residues long. The CDR3 sequence: CASSVTSGRADEQFF. The CDR3 DNA reads TGTGCCAGCAGTGTGACTAGCGGGAGGGCCGATGAGCAGTTCTTC.

The gene calls are TRBV7-2 and TRBJ2-7, with a weak D call TRBD1 (7 bases). Trimming took off 5 bases at V and 0 bases at J, with 20 bases between the two ends. The CDR3 has 17 amino acids. Germline V gives CDR1 SGHTA, CDR2 FQGNSA. Written as DNA, the CDR3 is TGTGCCAGCAGCCCCGTCACAGGGGAGGACTTCTCCTACGAGCAGTACTTC. This gives the protein CASSPVTGEDFSYEQYF.

The V gene is TRBV11-2, the J gene TRBJ2-1; TRBD2 matches 7 bases. There are 14 residues in the CDR3. Trimming cost V 5 bases and J 3 bases; bases outside gene matches: 4. Germline-derived CDR1 and CDR2 are SGHAT and FQNNGV. The CDR3 coding sequence is TGTGCCAGCAGCCCCGGGGGGTACTACAATGAGCAGTTCTTC. Protein product: CASSPGGYYNEQFF.

The gene calls are TRBV6-4 and TRBJ2-1; 8 nucleotides align to TRBD2. Germline CDR1 is MRHNA and CDR2 is SNTAGT. The CDR3 has 15 amino acids. After removal of 0 bases from V and 2 bases from J, the junction contained 0 bases not matched to a gene. CDR3 sequence: CASSDSAGAYNEQFF. DNA of the CDR3: TGTGCCAGCAGTGACTCAGCGGGAGCCTACAATGAGCAGTTCTTC.

The J gene is TRBJ2-3, the V gene TRBV5-3, with 9 bases that match TRBD2. TRBV5-3 belongs to the ORF category, with a function that is uncertain. The length of the CDR3 is 15 residues. V was pared by 5 bases and J by 4 bases, with 8 bases of the junction left unmatched. CDR3: CARRTGLAGPDTQYF. In DNA form, the CDR3 reads TGTGCCAGAAGGACGGGACTAGCTGGCCCAGATACGCAGTATTTT.

This sequence joins TRBV27 and TRBJ2-7, with 8 bases aligning to TRBD2. The CDR3 contains 14 residues. Per germline, CDR1 MNHEY and CDR2 SMNVEV (reference sequence). With V trimmed by 8 bases and J by 0 bases, 6 bases remained unmatched. CDR3 protein: CASAFSGSSYEQYF. CDR3 sequence (DNA): TGTGCCAGCGCGTTCAGCGGGAGCTCCTACGAGCAGTACTTC.

This chain joins TRBV2 and TRBJ1-5; tentative D call: TRBD1 (6 bases). The CDR3 runs to 15 residues. Germline lookup yields CDR1 SNHLY and CDR2 FYNNEI. The V end was cut by 4 bases, the J end by 7 bases, with 17 bases between. CDR3: CASSATEGGGQPQHF. DNA for the CDR3: TGTGCCAGCAGTGCTACCGAGGGGGGGGGCCAGCCCCAGCATTTT.

The chain recombines TRBV5-1 with TRBJ2-7; D remains unclear. Between the trimmed V and J ends, which lost 4 bases and 6 bases, there was a span of 8 bases. The CDR3 has 11 residues. Germline CDR1 reads SGHRS; CDR2 reads YFSETQ. As DNA, the CDR3 is TGCGCCAGCAGCGGGCCATCCGAGCAGTACTTC. The encoded protein is CASSGPSEQYF. The full variable domain, rest sourced from reference TRBV5-1 and TRBJ2-7, is KAGVTQTPRYLIKTRGQQVTLSCSPISGHRSVSWYQQTPGQGLQFLFEYFSETQRNKGNFPGRFSGRQFSNSRSEMNVSTLELGDSALYLCASSGPSEQYFGPGTRLTVT.

The chain couples TRBV5-5 to TRBJ1-1; 10 bases map to TRBD1. This CDR3 contains 17 residues. With 2 bases clipped from V and 1 base from J, the junction kept 8 bases outside the gene matches. CDR1 SGHKS and CDR2 YYEKEE come from the germline V gene (reference sequence). CDR3 sequence: CASSFGRQGASNTEAFF. In DNA, the CDR3 is TGTGCCAGCAGCTTCGGAAGACAGGGGGCGTCGAACACTGAAGCTTTCTTT. Looking up the rest from reference TRBV5-5 and TRBJ1-1 gives the full variable domain: DAGVTQSPTHLIKTRGQQVTLRCSPISGHKSVSWYQQVLGQGPQFIFQYYEKEERGRGNFPDRFSARQFPNYSSELNVNALLLGDSALYLCASSFGRQGASNTEAFFGQGTRLTVV.

V gene TRBV7-6 combines with J gene TRBJ2-7; 7 bases align to TRBD2. V shed 4 bases and J 0 bases; nucleotides not matched to a gene: 6. The CDR3 runs to 15 residues. From germline, CDR1 is SGHVS and CDR2 FNYEAQ. The DNA for the CDR3 is TGTGCCAGCAGCTCACTGGGGGGGAGCTCCTACGAGCAGTACTTC. It translates to CASSSLGGSSYEQYF.

V is TRBV7-9 and J is TRBJ2-7; 8 bases fit TRBD2. Germline CDR1 reads SEHNR; CDR2 reads FQNEAQ (reference sequence). The V and J ends lost 6 bases and 0 bases, in that order; junction bases with no gene match: 10. The CDR3 is 16 amino acids. The CDR3 spells CASRWLAGPSSYEQYF. The CDR3 DNA sequence: TGTGCCAGCAGATGGCTAGCGGGTCCAAGCTCCTACGAGCAGTACTTC. Drawing the rest from reference TRBV7-9 and TRBJ2-7, the complete variable domain is DTGVSQNPRHKITKRGQNVTFRCDPISEHNRLYWYRQTLGQGPEFLTYFQNEAQLEKSRLLSDRFSAERPKGSFSTLEIQRTEQGDSAMYLCASRWLAGPSSYEQYFGPGTRLTVT.

This rearrangement joins TRBV5-6 to TRBJ2-1; 7 nucleotides align to TRBD2. V lost 4 bases, J lost 7 bases, and 14 bases stayed unmatched. The CDR3 is 16 residues long. Per germline, CDR1 SGHDT and CDR2 YYEEEE. CDR3 DNA sequence: TGTGCCAGCAGCGAAATCGGGGCGGGAGCTGAAAATGAGCAGTTCTTC. Translating it yields CASSEIGAGAENEQFF.

The CDR3 DNA is TGTGCCAGTAGTATCACAGGGGGAGGCTACGAGCAGTACTTC. Protein sequence: CASSITGGGYEQYF. V usage is TRBV19 and J usage is TRBJ2-7, with 8 bases lining up with TRBD1. From germline, CDR1 is LNHDA and CDR2 SQIVND (reference sequence). V shed 3 bases, J shed 3 bases, and the junction held 4 bases outside the gene matches. The CDR3 runs 14 residues.

The sample holds a few counts of this clone. The chain joins TRBV2 to TRBJ1-2; 10 positions agree with TRBD1. With 5 bases clipped from V and 3 bases from J, the junction kept 21 bases outside the gene matches. The germline V gene encodes CDR1 SNHLY and CDR2 FYNNEI. The CDR3 spans 20 residues. The CDR3 region is CASSFLGTGAQDVSDYGYTF. CDR3 sequence (DNA): TGTGCCAGCAGTTTTCTCGGGACAGGGGCACAAGACGTTTCGGACTATGGCTACACCTTC.

The rearrangement links TRBV29-1 to TRBJ2-1, with D perhaps TRBD2 (6 bases). V lost 1 base and J lost 2, with 12 bases in between. There are 15 residues in the CDR3. Germline assignment: CDR1 SQVTM and CDR2 ANQGSEA. This chain's CDR3 is CSVEGLRGTYNEQFF. CDR3 DNA: TGCAGCGTTGAAGGGCTCCGCGGGACCTACAATGAGCAGTTCTTC.

The CDR3 bases are TGTGCCAGCAGCCCAAGACTCTCTACCTCCTACGAGCAGTACTTC. It yields the protein CASSPRLSTSYEQYF. The chain is built from TRBV9 and TRBJ2-7; no firm D call. V was cut by 4 bases and J by 0 bases, with 14 bases left in between. Germline lookup yields CDR1 SGDLS and CDR2 YYNGEE. The CDR3 contains 15 residues.

This chain joins TRBV7-9 and TRBJ1-1; 8 bases are a match to TRBD1. This CDR3 region has 15 residues. The V segment lost 5 bases and the J segment 3 bases; nucleotides outside the gene matches: 8. Germline values: CDR1 SEHNR, CDR2 FQNEAQ (reference sequence). The CDR3 coding sequence is TGTGCCAGCAGCGCCCAACAGGGGGAGGACACTGAAGCTTTCTTT. Translating it yields CASSAQQGEDTEAFF.